These T cell receptor beta chains were read from a single sample in a study of blood T cell repertoires in COVID-19. Clones were sequenced by immunoSEQ multiplex PCR, and TCRdb holds only the in-frame ones, with some missing. The data hold over 150,000 clones, with roughly 91% observed a single time. The sequenced sample consisted of peripheral blood. These TCRs come from a man younger than 30 with acute or convalescent COVID-19. CDR3s include the opening cysteine and the closing phenylalanine or tryptophan. Each record gives: clone size, V gene, J gene, D gene, CDR3 protein, CDR3 DNA. D genes are given only for firm matches. Some rows mark clone size as missing; the rest say once, few, many or name a class of expanded clone.

.	TRBV24-1	TRBJ1-6	TRBD1	CATSDPRGRGPLHF	TGTGCCACCAGTGATCCCAGGGGGCGAGGACCCCTCCACTTT
.	TRBV27	TRBJ1-1	TRBD1	CASSFRGTEAFF	TGTGCCAGCAGTTTCAGGGGGACTGAAGCTTTCTTT
.	TRBV25-1	TRBJ2-7	TRBD2	CASGPGTSGRREQYF	TGTGCCAGCGGCCCCGGGACTAGCGGGAGGAGGGAGCAGTACTTC
.	TRBV7-2	TRBJ2-1	.	CASSSWRYNEQFF	TGTGCCAGCAGTTCTTGGAGATACAATGAGCAGTTCTTC
once	TRBV6-5	TRBJ2-7	TRBD2	CATLGGYEQYF	TGTGCTACCTTGGGGGGGTACGAGCAGTACTTC
.	TRBV24-1	TRBJ1-4	TRBD1	CATSSVVEDRGRDEKLFF	TGTGCCACCAGTTCTGTAGTGGAGGACAGGGGTAGGGATGAAAAACTGTTTTTT
once	TRBV30	TRBJ2-3	TRBD2	CAWRNYLAGGPITDTQYF	TGTGCCTGGAGGAATTACCTAGCGGGAGGGCCTATAACAGATACGCAGTATTTT
once	TRBV6-5	TRBJ2-1	TRBD2	CASSRSGIAYNEQFF	TGTGCCAGCAGTCGAAGCGGGATCGCCTACAATGAGCAGTTCTTC
.	TRBV18	TRBJ2-7	.	CASSRDPVDEQYF	TGTGCCAGCTCCCGCGATCCCGTGGACGAGCAGTACTTC
.	TRBV19	TRBJ1-4	TRBD1	CACRDRGLPSDNEKLFF	TGTGCCTGCAGGGACAGGGGGCTCCCCTCCGATAATGAAAAACTGTTTTTT
.	TRBV18	TRBJ1-1	.	CASSSRLGRDTEAFF	TGTGCCAGCTCATCTAGACTTGGCAGGGACACTGAAGCTTTCTTT
.	TRBV14	TRBJ1-2	.	CASSPQGNYGYTF	TGTGCCAGCAGCCCCCAGGGGAACTATGGCTACACCTTC
.	TRBV9	TRBJ1-2	TRBD1	CASSGTGFGYTF	TGTGCCAGCAGCGGGACAGGGTTCGGCTACACCTTC
.	TRBV25-1	TRBJ2-7	.	CASSDLDSYEQYF	TGTGCCAGCAGTGACCTAGACTCCTACGAGCAGTACTTC
.	TRBV30	TRBJ2-1	.	CAWRDNRVPYNEQFF	TGTGCCTGGAGAGATAACAGGGTCCCGTACAATGAGCAGTTCTTC